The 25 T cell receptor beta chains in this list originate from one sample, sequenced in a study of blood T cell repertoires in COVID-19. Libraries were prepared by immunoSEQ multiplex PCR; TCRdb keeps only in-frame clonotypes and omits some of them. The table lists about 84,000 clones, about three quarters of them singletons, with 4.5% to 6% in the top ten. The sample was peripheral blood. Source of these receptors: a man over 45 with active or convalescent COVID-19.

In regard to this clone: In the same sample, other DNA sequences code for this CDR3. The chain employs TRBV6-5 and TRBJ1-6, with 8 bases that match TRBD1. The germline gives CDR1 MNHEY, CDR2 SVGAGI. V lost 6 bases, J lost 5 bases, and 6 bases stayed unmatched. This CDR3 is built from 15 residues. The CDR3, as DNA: TGTGCCAGCAGACCGGACAGGGTAGATAATTCACCCCTCCACTTT. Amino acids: CASRPDRVDNSPLHF.

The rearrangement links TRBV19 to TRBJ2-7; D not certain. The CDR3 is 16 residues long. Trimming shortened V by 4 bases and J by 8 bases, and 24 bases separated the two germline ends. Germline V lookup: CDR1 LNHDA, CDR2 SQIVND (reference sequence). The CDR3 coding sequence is TGTGCCAGTAGTACCCCATCCGCCGGGTCCATATCGAAGCAGTACTTC. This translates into CASSTPSAGSISKQYF.

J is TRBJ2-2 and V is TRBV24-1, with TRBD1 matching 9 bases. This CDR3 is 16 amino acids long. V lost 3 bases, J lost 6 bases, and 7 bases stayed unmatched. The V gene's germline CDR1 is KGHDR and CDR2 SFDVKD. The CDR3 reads CATSDPWTGVAGELFF. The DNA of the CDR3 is TGTGCCACCAGTGATCCGTGGACAGGGGTTGCCGGGGAGCTGTTTTTT.

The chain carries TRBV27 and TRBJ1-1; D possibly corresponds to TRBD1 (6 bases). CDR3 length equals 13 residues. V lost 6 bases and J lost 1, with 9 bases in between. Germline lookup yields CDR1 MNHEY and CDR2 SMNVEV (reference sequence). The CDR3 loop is CASRIQGNTEAFF. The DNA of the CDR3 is TGTGCCAGCAGAATACAGGGGAACACTGAAGCTTTCTTT.

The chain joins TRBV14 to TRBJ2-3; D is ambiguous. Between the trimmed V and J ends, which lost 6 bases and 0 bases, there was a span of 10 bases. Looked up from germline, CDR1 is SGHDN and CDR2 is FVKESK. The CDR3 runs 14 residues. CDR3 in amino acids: CASRTGLSTDTQYF. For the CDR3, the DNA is TGTGCCAGCAGGACTGGCCTTAGCACAGATACGCAGTATTTT.

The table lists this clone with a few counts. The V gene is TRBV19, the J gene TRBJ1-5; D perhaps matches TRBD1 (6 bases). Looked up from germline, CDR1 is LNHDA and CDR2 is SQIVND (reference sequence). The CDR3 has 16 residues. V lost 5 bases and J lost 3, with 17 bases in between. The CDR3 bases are TGTGCCAGTAGTCTTCGACCACAGGGTTACAATCAGCCCCAGCATTTT. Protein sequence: CASSLRPQGYNQPQHF.

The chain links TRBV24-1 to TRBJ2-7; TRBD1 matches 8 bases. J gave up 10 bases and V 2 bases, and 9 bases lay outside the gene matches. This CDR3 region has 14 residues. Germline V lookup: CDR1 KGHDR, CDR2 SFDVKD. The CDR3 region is CATSDSDRDLFQYF. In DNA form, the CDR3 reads TGTGCCACCAGTGATTCGGACAGGGACCTCTTTCAGTACTTC.

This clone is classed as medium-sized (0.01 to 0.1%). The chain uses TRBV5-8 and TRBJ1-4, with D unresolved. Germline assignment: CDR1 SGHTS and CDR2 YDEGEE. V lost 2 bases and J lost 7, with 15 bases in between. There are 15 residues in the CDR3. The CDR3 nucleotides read TGTGCCAGCAGCTTTCCCGGGGATTTGGGTGAAAAACTGTTTTTT. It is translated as CASSFPGDLGEKLFF.

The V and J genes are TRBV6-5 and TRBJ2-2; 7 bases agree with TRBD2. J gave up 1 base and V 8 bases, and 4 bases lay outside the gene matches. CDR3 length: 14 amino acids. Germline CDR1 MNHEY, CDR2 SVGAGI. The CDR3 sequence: CASAERGNTGELFF. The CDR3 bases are TGTGCCAGCGCGGAGCGGGGGAACACCGGGGAGCTGTTTTTT.

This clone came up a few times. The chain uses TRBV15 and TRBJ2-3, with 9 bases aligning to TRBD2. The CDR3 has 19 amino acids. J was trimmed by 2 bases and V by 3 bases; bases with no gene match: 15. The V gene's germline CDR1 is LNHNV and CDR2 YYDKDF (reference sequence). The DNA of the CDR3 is TGTGCCACCAGCAGGGGTCGAGGTCAAGCGGGGGGTTTCACAGATACGCAGTATTTT. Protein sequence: CATSRGRGQAGGFTDTQYF.

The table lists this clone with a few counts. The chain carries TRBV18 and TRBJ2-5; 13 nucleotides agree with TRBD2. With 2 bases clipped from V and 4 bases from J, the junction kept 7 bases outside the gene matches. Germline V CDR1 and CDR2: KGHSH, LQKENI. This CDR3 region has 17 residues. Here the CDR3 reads CASSPTSGGAEGETQYF. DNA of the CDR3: TGTGCCAGCTCACCAACTAGCGGGGGGGCCGAAGGAGAGACCCAGTACTTC.

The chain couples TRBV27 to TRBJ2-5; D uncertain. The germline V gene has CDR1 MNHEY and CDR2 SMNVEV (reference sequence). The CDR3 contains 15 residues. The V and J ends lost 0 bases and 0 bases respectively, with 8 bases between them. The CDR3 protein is CASSLSIEDQETQYF. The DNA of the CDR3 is TGTGCCAGCAGTTTATCGATAGAGGACCAAGAGACCCAGTACTTC.

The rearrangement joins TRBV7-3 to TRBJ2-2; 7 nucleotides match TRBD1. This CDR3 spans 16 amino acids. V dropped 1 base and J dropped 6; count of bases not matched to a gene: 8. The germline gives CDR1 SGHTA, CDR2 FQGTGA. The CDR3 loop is CASSLKKGGPPGELFF. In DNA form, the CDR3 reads TGTGCCAGCAGCTTAAAAAAAGGGGGCCCCCCCGGGGAGCTGTTTTTT.

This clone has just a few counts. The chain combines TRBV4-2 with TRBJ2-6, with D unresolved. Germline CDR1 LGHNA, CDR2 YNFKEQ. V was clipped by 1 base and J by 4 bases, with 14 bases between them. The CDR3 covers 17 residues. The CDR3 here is CASSQVRTGPGANVLTF. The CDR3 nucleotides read TGTGCCAGCAGCCAAGTCCGTACTGGGCCAGGGGCCAACGTCCTGACTTTC.

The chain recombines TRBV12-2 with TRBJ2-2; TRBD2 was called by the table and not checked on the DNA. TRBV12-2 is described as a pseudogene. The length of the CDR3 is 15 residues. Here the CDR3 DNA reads TGTGCAAGTCGCTTAGCGCGGGCAGTTGCCGGGGAGCTGTTTTTT. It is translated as CASRLARAVAGELFF.

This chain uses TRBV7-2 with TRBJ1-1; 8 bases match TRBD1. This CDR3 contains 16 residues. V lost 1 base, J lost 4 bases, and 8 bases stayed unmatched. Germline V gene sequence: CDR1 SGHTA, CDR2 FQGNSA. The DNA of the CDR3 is TGTGCCAGCAGCTTAGGACAGGGGCGGGTGGGCACTGAAGCTTTCTTT. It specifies CASSLGQGRVGTEAFF.

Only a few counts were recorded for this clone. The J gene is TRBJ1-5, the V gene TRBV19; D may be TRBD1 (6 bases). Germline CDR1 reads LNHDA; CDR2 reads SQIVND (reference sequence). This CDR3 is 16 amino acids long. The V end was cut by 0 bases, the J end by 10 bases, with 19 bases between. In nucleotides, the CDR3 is TGTGCCAGTAGTATAGATCGGGGGGGCAGTAGTAATCCCCAGCATTTT. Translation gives CASSIDRGGSSNPQHF. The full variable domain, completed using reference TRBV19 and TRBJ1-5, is DGGITQSPKYLFRKEGQNVTLSCEQNLNHDAMYWYRQDPGQGLRLIYYSQIVNDFQKGDIAEGYSVSREKKESFPLTVTSAQKNPTAFYLCASSIDRGGSSNPQHFGDGTRLSIL.

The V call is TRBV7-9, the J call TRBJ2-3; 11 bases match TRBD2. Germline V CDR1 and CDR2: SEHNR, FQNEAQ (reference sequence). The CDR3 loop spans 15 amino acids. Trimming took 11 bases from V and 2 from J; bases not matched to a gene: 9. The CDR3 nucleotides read TGTGCCGTTAAACTAGCGGGAGAAAACACAGATACGCAGTATTTT. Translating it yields CAVKLAGENTDTQYF.

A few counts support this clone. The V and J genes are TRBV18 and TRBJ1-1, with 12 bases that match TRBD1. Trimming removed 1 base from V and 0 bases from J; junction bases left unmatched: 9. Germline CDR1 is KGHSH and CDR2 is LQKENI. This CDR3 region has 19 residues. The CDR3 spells CASSPLAPGQGALNTEAFF. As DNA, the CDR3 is TGTGCCAGCTCACCACTGGCTCCGGGACAGGGGGCTTTGAACACTGAAGCTTTCTTT.

The CDR3 here is CASSYRRGPPLGEQFF. DNA for the CDR3: TGTGCCAGCAGTTACCGGCGGGGGCCCCCCCTAGGGGAGCAGTTCTTC. The chain couples TRBV6-2 or TRBV6-3 to TRBJ2-1; D is perhaps TRBD2 (7 bases). The germline V gene has CDR1 MNHEY and CDR2 SVGEGT. The V and J ends lost 2 bases and 10 bases respectively, with 21 bases between them. The CDR3 sequence is 16 residues long.

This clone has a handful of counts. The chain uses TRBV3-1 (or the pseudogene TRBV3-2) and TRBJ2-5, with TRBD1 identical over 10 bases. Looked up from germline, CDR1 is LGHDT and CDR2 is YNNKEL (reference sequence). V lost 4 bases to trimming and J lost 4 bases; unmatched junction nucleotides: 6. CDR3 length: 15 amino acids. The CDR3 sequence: CASSRRDRGGETQYF. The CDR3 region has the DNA TGTGCCAGCAGCCGCCGGGACAGGGGAGGAGAGACCCAGTACTTC.

CDR3 in DNA: TGCAGCGTCTACGGGGGAAACACCATATATTTT. This gives the protein CSVYGGNTIYF. The chain carries TRBV29-1 and TRBJ1-3, with no clear D. The ends were cut back, 6 bases at V and 4 bases at J, with 7 bases in the middle. The CDR3 has 11 amino acids. Germline lookup yields CDR1 SQVTM and CDR2 ANQGSEA.

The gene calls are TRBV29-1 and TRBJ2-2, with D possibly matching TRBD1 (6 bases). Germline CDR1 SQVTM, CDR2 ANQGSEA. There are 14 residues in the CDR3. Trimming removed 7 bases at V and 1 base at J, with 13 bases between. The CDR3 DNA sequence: TGCAGCGCGAGACAGGACTGGAACACCGGGGAGCTGTTTTTT. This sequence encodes CSARQDWNTGELFF.

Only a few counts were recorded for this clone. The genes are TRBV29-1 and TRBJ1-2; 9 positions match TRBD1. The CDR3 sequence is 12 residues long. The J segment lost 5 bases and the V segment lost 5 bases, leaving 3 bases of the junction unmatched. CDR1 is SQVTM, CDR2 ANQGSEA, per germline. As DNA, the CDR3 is TGCAGCGTTTTGACAGGGGGGTATGGCTACACCTTC. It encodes CSVLTGGYGYTF.

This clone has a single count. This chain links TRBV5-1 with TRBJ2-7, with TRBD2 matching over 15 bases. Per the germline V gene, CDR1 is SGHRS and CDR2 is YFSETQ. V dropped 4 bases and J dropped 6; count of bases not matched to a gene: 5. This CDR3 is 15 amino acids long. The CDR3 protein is CASSPGLAGGGEQYF. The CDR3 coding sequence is TGCGCCAGCAGCCCCGGACTAGCGGGGGGGGGCGAGCAGTACTTC.